The TCR beta chain described here comes from a study of CD8 T cells in Susac syndrome. CDR1 is MNHEY, CDR2 SVGAGI, per germline. The CDR3 has 14 residues. The V segment lost 6 bases and the J segment 1 base; nucleotides outside the gene matches: 2. The authors reverse transcribed roughly 0.5 to 1 ug RNA with random hexamers. Amplification of TCR beta CDR3 was carried out by immunoSEQ multiplex PCR, which covered 54 Vbeta and 13 Jbeta segments. TCRdb re-derived calls from the immunoSEQ multiplex PCR reads in MiXCR, one entry per CDR3 protein. The table includes 330,000 or so distinct CDR3 sequences, 70% to 90% detected once. The study sequenced TCR beta in blood CD8+ and CD4+ T cells. Relapsing-remitting disease, either stable or active, was present in the treatment-naive patients who were the multiple sclerosis controls.

This sequence joins TRBV6-5 and TRBJ2-2; 7 bases agree with TRBD2. The source material was CD8+ T cells from PBMCs. The receptor's source is a human donor with multiple sclerosis. CDR3 coding DNA: TGTGCCAGCAGCCGCGGGGGGAACACCGGGGAGCTGTTTTTT. Translated, it gives CASSRGGNTGELFF.